This T cell receptor beta chain comes out of a study of shared clonotypes between healthy human individuals. CD8 cells regarded as naive lacked CD45RO, were positively chosen for CCR7, and omitted terminally differentiated effector memory CD45RA+ cells. General study points: Having only a few donors restricted how much genetic and exposure-history diversity was captured.

The CDR3 runs to 12 residues. V lost 0 bases and J 4 bases, leaving 7 bases between the germline ends. The germline V gene has CDR1 SQVTM and CDR2 ANQGSEA. Points on this clone: Antigen unknown.

Original methodology: Filtering was not the same, since immunoSEQ gave junction-only sequences without quality scores. Only in-frame clones appear in the TCRdb table, and some are missing; sequencing was by immunoSEQ multiplex PCR. V, J and clone size derive from that table, while D and trimming were established from the DNA sequence. The sample includes fewer than 1 million clones, just over 95% of them seen just once. Sequences were obtained from naive CD8+ T cells sorted from blood. The V gene is TRBV29-1, the J gene TRBJ2-7; D not resolved. The TCR originated in a man aged 25-45 years in good health. The CDR3 DNA is TGCAGCGTTGAAGATATCAGTTACGAGCAGTACTTC. It codes for CSVEDISYEQYF.